The 31 T cell receptor beta chains reported below all come from one sample, sequenced in a study of blood T cell repertoires in COVID-19. The assay was immunoSEQ multiplex PCR, and TCRdb's table has in-frame clones only and misses some. The sample has approximately 450,000 clones, 87% seen once. The sequenced sample was PBMCs or T cells enriched from blood (not recorded which). These receptors came from a woman between 18 and 29 years old with acute COVID-19.

This chain uses TRBV4-2 with TRBJ2-1; D is perhaps TRBD2 (6 bases). Deletions cut 4 bases from V and 8 bases from J, with 18 bases between. CDR1 and CDR2 from the germline V gene are LGHNA and YNFKEQ. This CDR3 region has 15 residues. The CDR3 DNA sequence: TGTGCCAGCAGCCCCGATGGTGGAGGGTTCGATGAGCAGTTCTTC. Encoded protein: CASSPDGGGFDEQFF.

V is TRBV27 and J is TRBJ1-6; no definite D call. CDR1 is MNHEY, CDR2 SMNVEV, per germline (reference sequence). The ends were cut back, 3 bases at V and 8 bases at J, with 11 bases in the middle. The CDR3 covers 14 residues. For the CDR3, the DNA is TGTGCCAGCAGTTTTATGGCGGGCGATTCACCCCTCCACTTT. It specifies CASSFMAGDSPLHF.

About this clone itself: One end of the junction varies from germline; a read error may be responsible. The chain is built from TRBV12-3 or TRBV12-4 and TRBJ1-2, with 8 bases identical to TRBD1. The CDR3 extends over 13 amino acids. The DNA for the CDR3 is TGTGCCAGCAGTTTAGGTCCCTCAGGGGGCCCGGCCTTC. Translation: CASSLGPSGGPAF.

This chain connects TRBV3-1 (or the pseudogene TRBV3-2) to TRBJ1-1; D is ambiguous. The CDR3 extends over 11 amino acids. In germline, CDR1 is LGHDT, CDR2 YNNKEL (reference sequence). V lost 0 bases, J lost 10 bases, and 6 bases lay in between. The CDR3 DNA reads as TGTGCCAGCAGCCAAGATCTCGTAGCTTTCTTT. This sequence encodes CASSQDLVAFF.

As DNA, the CDR3 is TGCGCCAGCAGCTTGGTCACCACGGTGAACACTGAAGCTTTCTTT. Encoded protein: CASSLVTTVNTEAFF. The genes are TRBV5-1 and TRBJ1-1; unclear D gene. Germline V gene lookup returns CDR1 SGHRS and CDR2 YFSETQ. This CDR3 is built from 15 residues. V was cut by 0 bases and J by 0 bases, with 9 bases left in between. The variable domain in full, with the rest retrieved from reference TRBV5-1 and TRBJ1-1, is KAGVTQTPRYLIKTRGQQVTLSCSPISGHRSVSWYQQTPGQGLQFLFEYFSETQRNKGNFPGRFSGRQFSNSRSEMNVSTLELGDSALYLCASSLVTTVNTEAFFGQGTRLTVV.

The genes are TRBV20-1 and TRBJ2-1, with TRBD2 matching 9 bases. The J segment lost 15 bases and the V segment lost 5 bases, leaving 8 bases of the junction unmatched. Germline CDR1 and CDR2: DFQATT and SNEGSKA (reference sequence). This CDR3 has 11 residues. CDR3 coding DNA: TGCAGTGCTGACCTAGCGGGATTGGGGTTCTTC. This translates into CSADLAGLGFF.

The chain employs TRBV2 and TRBJ2-1; 12 bases are a match to TRBD2. The germline CDR1 and CDR2 sequences are SNHLY and FYNNEI. CDR3 size: 17 residues. V shed 1 base and J 6 bases; nucleotides not matched to a gene: 7. The CDR3 coding sequence is TGTGCCAGCAGTGAAGAGCGATTACTAGCGGGAGGCAATGAGCAGTTCTTC. Amino acids: CASSEERLLAGGNEQFF.

The chain has TRBV20-1 and TRBJ1-2; 10 nucleotides agree with TRBD1. CDR3 size: 11 residues. J gave up 8 bases and V 5 bases, and 2 bases lay outside the gene matches. Per the germline V gene, CDR1 is DFQATT and CDR2 is SNEGSKA (reference sequence). This chain's CDR3 is CSAGTGAGYTF. The CDR3 DNA follows: TGCAGTGCTGGGACAGGGGCCGGCTACACCTTC.

This chain joins TRBV10-3 and TRBJ2-1; TRBD2 agrees at 11 bases. Germline CDR1 and CDR2: ENHRY and SYGVKD. V was pared by 2 bases and J by 0 bases, with 9 bases of the junction left unmatched. CDR3 length: 19 amino acids. The CDR3 protein is CAISEPTTSGGSSYNEQFF. The CDR3 nucleotides are TGTGCCATCAGTGAGCCCACCACTAGCGGGGGTAGCTCCTACAATGAGCAGTTCTTC.

The chain couples TRBV4-3 to TRBJ1-6; D remains unclear. Trimming took 0 bases from V and 4 from J, leaving 10 bases between them. Germline CDR1 LGHNA, CDR2 YSLEER. This CDR3 region has 16 residues. The DNA for the CDR3 is TGCGCCAGCAGCCAAGATCGGCGGGGTTATAATTCACCCCTCCACTTT. Its translation: CASSQDRRGYNSPLHF.

The genes are TRBV21-1 and TRBJ1-5. TRBV21-1 counts as a pseudogene. The CDR3 totals 14 residues. CDR3 coding DNA: TGTGCCAGCAGCCTGGTAAGGGAGGGGCAGCCCCAGCATTTT. This codes for CASSLVREGQPQHF.

The chain recombines TRBV9 with TRBJ2-5; TRBD1 matches 9 bases. CDR3 length: 17 amino acids. Germline assignment: CDR1 SGDLS and CDR2 YYNGEE. The J segment lost 3 bases and the V segment lost 0 bases, leaving 9 bases of the junction unmatched. This CDR3 is CASSVGVATGGEETQYF. The CDR3 DNA sequence: TGTGCCAGCAGCGTAGGGGTAGCGACAGGGGGAGAAGAGACCCAGTACTTC.

This sequence joins TRBV28 and TRBJ1-1, with D tentatively TRBD1 (6 bases). Trimming removed 7 bases from V and 5 bases from J, with 20 bases in between. Germline lookup yields CDR1 MDHEN and CDR2 SYDVKM. CDR3 length equals 15 residues. CDR3 nucleotide sequence: TGTGCCAGCACACAAAACCCTCTAGGGGGTACTGAAGCTTTCTTT. It yields the protein CASTQNPLGGTEAFF.

J is TRBJ1-1 and V is TRBV5-6; D may be TRBD1 (5 bases). The CDR3 length is 14 residues. Germline lookup yields CDR1 SGHDT and CDR2 YYEEEE. Trimming removed 4 bases from V and 6 bases from J, with 16 bases in between. CDR3 in amino acids: CASSLGNRMAEAFF. CDR3 coding DNA: TGTGCCAGCAGCCTGGGGAACAGGATGGCTGAAGCTTTCTTT.

V gene TRBV7-2 combines with J gene TRBJ1-6; D gene unclear. V was pared by 1 base and J by 2 bases, with 15 bases between. CDR1 SGHTA and CDR2 FQGNSA come from the germline V gene. This CDR3 spans 18 amino acids. CDR3 coding DNA: TGTGCCAGCAGCTTAGAGTTCGACACAACAACCTATAATTCACCCCTCCACTTT. It is translated as CASSLEFDTTTYNSPLHF.

The CDR3 here is CASSVGPSTSETQYF. Written as DNA, the CDR3 is TGTGCCAGCAGCGTAGGTCCTAGTACGTCGGAGACCCAGTACTTC. The rearrangement uses TRBV9 and TRBJ2-5; no firm D call. The CDR3 runs to 15 residues. CDR1 is SGDLS and CDR2 is YYNGEE in the germline V gene. The V end was cut by 0 bases, the J end by 5 bases, with 14 bases between.

The rearrangement joins TRBV6-5 to TRBJ1-2; TRBD1 agrees at 7 bases. The ends lost 4 bases at V and 5 bases at J; junction bases unmatched: 7. Germline loops: CDR1 MNHEY, CDR2 SVGAGI. This CDR3 comprises 14 residues. This chain's CDR3 is CASSFQTGMYGYTF. The CDR3 DNA follows: TGTGCCAGCAGTTTCCAGACAGGGATGTATGGCTACACCTTC.

CDR3 sequence (DNA): TGTGCCAGTAGTACCCAGACAGGGGTTATGTACAATGAGCAGTTCTTC. This encodes CASSTQTGVMYNEQFF. The chain has TRBV19 and TRBJ2-1; 8 nucleotides align to TRBD1. The V gene end was trimmed by 4 bases and the J gene end by 4 bases; junction bases not matched to a gene: 9. Germline V gives CDR1 LNHDA, CDR2 SQIVND (reference sequence). This CDR3 is 16 amino acids long.

The chain joins TRBV12-3 or TRBV12-4 to TRBJ1-1, with 7 nucleotides matching TRBD1. V dropped 5 bases and J dropped 5; count of bases not matched to a gene: 5. The CDR3 has 13 amino acids. CDR3 loop: CASSATGRTEAFF. CDR3 in DNA: TGTGCCAGCAGTGCGACAGGGCGTACTGAAGCTTTCTTT.

J is TRBJ2-7 and V is TRBV5-6, with D perhaps TRBD2 (5 bases). V was pared by 0 bases and J by 3 bases, with 13 bases between. From germline, CDR1 is SGHDT and CDR2 YYEEEE. This CDR3 has 15 residues. The CDR3 nucleotides are TGTGCCAGCAGCTTGGGTTACGGGGTCTTCTACGAGCAGTACTTC. Protein sequence: CASSLGYGVFYEQYF.

The V and J genes are TRBV28 and TRBJ2-7, with 8 bases that match TRBD1. The CDR3 extends over 14 amino acids. The junction had 10 bases not matched to a gene; V was cut back by 5 bases and J by 7 bases. From germline, CDR1 is MDHEN and CDR2 SYDVKM. CDR3 protein: CASSRTGTRWEQYF. The CDR3, as DNA: TGTGCCAGCAGTCGGACAGGGACCCGATGGGAGCAGTACTTC.

As regards this clone: Other DNA sequences from this sample encode an identical CDR3 as well. The chain couples TRBV11-2 to TRBJ2-7; a possible D gene is TRBD2 (6 bases). Germline CDR1 SGHAT, CDR2 FQNNGV. The V end was cut by 4 bases, the J end by 3 bases, with 13 bases between. The CDR3 sequence is 14 residues long. CDR3 amino acids: CASSSRDSSYEQYF. The CDR3, as DNA: TGTGCCAGCAGCTCTCGGGACTCTAGCTACGAGCAGTACTTC.

The V gene is TRBV6-5, the J gene TRBJ1-4; D is undetermined. Germline V lookup: CDR1 MNHEY, CDR2 SVGAGI. This CDR3 spans 12 amino acids. Trimming pared 7 bases from V and 4 bases from J, leaving 7 bases between. The CDR3, as DNA: TGTGCCAGCACTTCCGGTAATGAAAAACTGTTTTTT. Protein: CASTSGNEKLFF.

The V call is TRBV19, the J call TRBJ1-1; D might be TRBD1 (5 bases). The V end lost 5 bases, the J end lost 0 bases, and 13 bases lay between the germline ends. The V gene's germline CDR1 is LNHDA and CDR2 SQIVND (reference sequence). This CDR3 has 15 residues. The CDR3 spells CASSASRVVNTEAFF. The CDR3 region has the DNA TGTGCCAGTAGTGCCTCCAGGGTGGTGAACACTGAAGCTTTCTTT. Complete variable domain (other parts from reference TRBV19 and TRBJ1-1): DGGITQSPKYLFRKEGQNVTLSCEQNLNHDAMYWYRQDPGQGLRLIYYSQIVNDFQKGDIAEGYSVSREKKESFPLTVTSAQKNPTAFYLCASSASRVVNTEAFFGQGTRLTVV.

On this clone itself: The same CDR3 is also encoded by other DNA sequences in this sample. This sequence joins TRBV6-5 and TRBJ1-1; 7 positions agree with TRBD1. The germline V gene encodes CDR1 MNHEY and CDR2 SVGAGI. The V segment lost 6 bases and the J segment 1 base; nucleotides outside the gene matches: 2. The CDR3 is 13 residues long. The CDR3 bases are TGTGCCAGCAGCAGACAGGGGAACACTGAAGCTTTCTTT. The encoded protein is CASSRQGNTEAFF.

CDR3 protein: CASSPEAGVQPQHF. The CDR3 DNA follows: TGTGCCAGCTCACCAGAGGCAGGGGTTCAGCCCCAGCATTTT. The chain employs TRBV18 and TRBJ1-5; tentatively, D is TRBD1 (6 bases). Germline loops: CDR1 KGHSH, CDR2 LQKENI. The CDR3 contains 14 residues. Trimming shortened V by 2 bases and J by 6 bases, and 11 bases separated the two germline ends.

This chain joins TRBV21-1 and TRBJ1-5; the table's D call, TRBD1, has no DNA check behind it. TRBV21-1 counts as a pseudogene. The CDR3 covers 18 residues. The CDR3 loop reads CASSPPGQGARCNQPQHF. DNA of the CDR3: TGTGCCAGCAGCCCCCCGGGACAGGGGGCTAGGTGCAATCAGCCCCAGCATTTT.

This clone has a handful of counts. The chain employs TRBV28 and TRBJ1-5; D might be TRBD1 (5 bases). CDR1 MDHEN and CDR2 SYDVKM come from the germline V gene. Trimming left V 7 bases short and J 3 bases short, with 10 bases between. This CDR3 is built from 13 residues. This chain's CDR3 is CASIPGLNQPQHF. The CDR3 nucleotides read TGTGCCAGCATCCCAGGGCTCAATCAGCCCCAGCATTTT.

In this sample, this clone turned up a few times. The V gene is TRBV19, the J gene TRBJ2-3; 9 nucleotides agree with TRBD2. Losses at the gene ends were 8 bases for V and 4 bases for J; bases not matched to a gene: 10. The CDR3 contains 15 residues. Germline assignment: CDR1 LNHDA and CDR2 SQIVND (reference sequence). CDR3 sequence reads: CASQPPGLAPDTQYF. The CDR3 DNA reads TGTGCCAGTCAACCTCCGGGACTAGCCCCAGATACGCAGTATTTT.

This clone was recorded a few times. The genes are TRBV10-1 and TRBJ2-7; 7 bases align to TRBD1. The J segment lost 3 bases and the V segment lost 3 bases, leaving 2 bases of the junction unmatched. The CDR3 runs to 13 residues. CDR1 is WNHNN, CDR2 SYGVQD, per germline (reference sequence). The CDR3 reads CASSENRGYEQYF. The CDR3, as DNA: TGCGCCAGCAGTGAAAACAGGGGCTACGAGCAGTACTTC.

This clone has a single count. The CDR3 sequence is CSVTGRGYEQYF. CDR3 nucleotide sequence: TGCAGCGTTACAGGGAGAGGGTACGAGCAGTACTTC. The rearrangement joins TRBV29-1 to TRBJ2-7; D might be TRBD1 (6 bases). The CDR3 totals 12 residues. V shed 5 bases and J shed 4 bases, with 12 bases lying between them. The germline V gene encodes CDR1 SQVTM and CDR2 ANQGSEA.